This is a list of T cell receptor beta chains from one sample in a study of T cell responses to AZD1222 COVID-19 vaccine. This table comes from immunoSEQ multiplex PCR, and its TCRdb copy is limited to in-frame clones, with some not included. The sample has 130,000 to 150,000 clones, approximately 88% seen once. Source: peripheral blood, taken on day 0 of AZD1222 vaccination. The receptors shown here come from an adult in good health. The CDR3 runs from the conserved cysteine through the conserved F or W. The D gene is left open where the match is weak. Not every row has a clone size; where given, it reads once, few, many or a size class.

TRBV7-2,.,TRBD1,TRBJ1-5,TGTGCCAGCAGCCTGGACAGGGGTAAGAATCAGCCCCAGCATTTT,CASSLDRGKNQPQHF
TRBV28,.,.,TRBJ1-2,TGTGCCAGCAGCGAGGGAGCTAACTATGGCTACACCTTC,CASSEGANYGYTF
TRBV24-1,.,.,TRBJ1-4,TGTGCCACCAGTGATTTACGAGATCTGCCGGACTACTTTCTCTTGTTTTTT,CATSDLRDLPDYFLLFF
TRBV19,once,.,TRBJ2-5,TGTGCCAGCTCCCCGGGGGAGAGGCAAGAGACCCAGTACTTC,CASSPGERQETQYF
TRBV14,.,TRBD1,TRBJ2-1,TGTGCCAGCAGCCCGGACAGGGGGCGGGCCCGGTACAATGAGCAGTTCTTC,CASSPDRGRARYNEQFF
TRBV18,.,.,TRBJ1-4,TGTGCCAGCTCACCTTCCGGACGCACTGCAACTAATGAAAAACTGTTTTTT,CASSPSGRTATNEKLFF
TRBV5-3,.,.,TRBJ1-2,TGTGCCAGAAGCTTGGATACCTCCTATGGCTACACCTTC,CARSLDTSYGYTF
TRBV4-1,.,.,TRBJ1-5,TGCGCCAGCAGCCATGGACAGACCAATCAGCCCCAGCATTTT,CASSHGQTNQPQHF
TRBV19,.,.,TRBJ1-6,TGTGCCAGTAGTACCGGACATCCGAGCTCCTATAATTCACCCCTCCACTTT,CASSTGHPSSYNSPLHF
TRBV27,once,.,TRBJ1-6,TGTGCCAGCAGTGTCACAGGGAATAATTCACCCCTCCACTTT,CASSVTGNNSPLHF
TRBV25-1,.,.,TRBJ2-7,TGTGCCAGCAGCCCGTTTGGTACCCTCTCGGAGCAGTACTTC,CASSPFGTLSEQYF
TRBV2,.,.,TRBJ1-6,TGTGCCACCGATGACCGGGGGCCGAGCTCCTATAATTCACCCCTCCACTTT,CATDDRGPSSYNSPLHF
TRBV11-2,few,TRBD1,TRBJ1-3,TGTGCCAGCAGCCCTGTACAGGGGAGCGGAAACACCATATATTTT,CASSPVQGSGNTIYF
TRBV10-2,.,.,TRBJ2-5,TGCGCCAGCAGTGGACATACACGAGGGGCCCAGTACTTC,CASSGHTRGAQYF
TRBV7-2,.,.,TRBJ2-5,TGTGCCAGCAGCTCGACAGTCCAAGAGACCCAGTACTTC,CASSSTVQETQYF